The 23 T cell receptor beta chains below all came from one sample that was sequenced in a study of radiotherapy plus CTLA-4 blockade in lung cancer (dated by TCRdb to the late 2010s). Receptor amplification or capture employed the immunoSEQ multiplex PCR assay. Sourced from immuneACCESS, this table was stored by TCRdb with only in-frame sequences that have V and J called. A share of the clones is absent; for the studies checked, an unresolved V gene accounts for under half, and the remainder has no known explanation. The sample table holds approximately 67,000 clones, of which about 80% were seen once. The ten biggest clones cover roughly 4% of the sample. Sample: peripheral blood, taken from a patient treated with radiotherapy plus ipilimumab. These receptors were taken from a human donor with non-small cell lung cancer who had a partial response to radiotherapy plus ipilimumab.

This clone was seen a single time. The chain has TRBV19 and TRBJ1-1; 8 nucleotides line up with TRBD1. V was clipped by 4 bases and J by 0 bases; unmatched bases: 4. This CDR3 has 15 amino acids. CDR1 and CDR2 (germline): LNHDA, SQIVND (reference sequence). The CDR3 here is CASSTRQGMNTEAFF. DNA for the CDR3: TGTGCCAGTAGTACGCGACAGGGGATGAACACTGAAGCTTTCTTT.

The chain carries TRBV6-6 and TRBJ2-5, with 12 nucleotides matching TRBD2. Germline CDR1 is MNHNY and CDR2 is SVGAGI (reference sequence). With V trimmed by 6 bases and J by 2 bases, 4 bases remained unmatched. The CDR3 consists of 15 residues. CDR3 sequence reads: CASSLGLAGQETQYF. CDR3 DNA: TGTGCCAGCAGCTTAGGACTAGCGGGACAAGAGACCCAGTACTTC.

Here the CDR3 reads CASSPLPGTDTQYF. CDR3 coding DNA: TGTGCCAGCAGCCCCCTTCCAGGGACAGATACGCAGTATTTT. The rearrangement links TRBV11-3 to TRBJ2-3; maybe TRBD1 (5 bases). CDR1 is SGHNT, CDR2 YENEEA, per germline. The CDR3 is 14 amino acids. Deletions cut 5 bases from V and 3 bases from J, with 12 bases between.

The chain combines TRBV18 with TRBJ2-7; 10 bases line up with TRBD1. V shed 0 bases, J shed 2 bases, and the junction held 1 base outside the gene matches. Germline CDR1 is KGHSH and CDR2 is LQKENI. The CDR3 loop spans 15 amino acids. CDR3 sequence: CASSPPGTGAYEQYF. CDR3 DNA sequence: TGTGCCAGCTCACCACCAGGGACAGGGGCCTACGAGCAGTACTTC. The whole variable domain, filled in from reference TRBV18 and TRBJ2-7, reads NAGVMQNPRHLVRRRGQEARLRCSPMKGHSHVYWYRQLPEEGLKFMVYLQKENIIDESGMPKERFSAEFPKEGPSILRIQQVVRGDSAAYFCASSPPGTGAYEQYFGPGTRLTVT.

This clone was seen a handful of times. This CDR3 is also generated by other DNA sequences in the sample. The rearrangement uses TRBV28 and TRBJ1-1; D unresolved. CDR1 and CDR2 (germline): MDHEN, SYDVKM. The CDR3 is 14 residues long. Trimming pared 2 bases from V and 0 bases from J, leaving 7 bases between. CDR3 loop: CASSLGQLNTEAFF. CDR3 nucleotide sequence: TGTGCCAGCAGTTTAGGTCAGTTGAACACTGAAGCTTTCTTT.

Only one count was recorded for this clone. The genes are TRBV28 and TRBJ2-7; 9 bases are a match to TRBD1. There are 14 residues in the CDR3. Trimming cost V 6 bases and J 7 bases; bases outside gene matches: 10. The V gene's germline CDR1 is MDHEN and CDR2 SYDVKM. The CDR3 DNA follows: TGTGCCAGCAGCCCCGGGACAGGGTATCGGGAGCAGTACTTC. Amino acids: CASSPGTGYREQYF.

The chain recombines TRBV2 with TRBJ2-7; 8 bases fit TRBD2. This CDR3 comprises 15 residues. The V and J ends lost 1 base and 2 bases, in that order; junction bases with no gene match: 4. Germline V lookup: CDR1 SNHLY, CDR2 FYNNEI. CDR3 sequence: CASSEGGGRTYEQYF. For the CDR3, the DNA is TGTGCCAGCAGTGAAGGGGGCGGGAGGACCTACGAGCAGTACTTC.

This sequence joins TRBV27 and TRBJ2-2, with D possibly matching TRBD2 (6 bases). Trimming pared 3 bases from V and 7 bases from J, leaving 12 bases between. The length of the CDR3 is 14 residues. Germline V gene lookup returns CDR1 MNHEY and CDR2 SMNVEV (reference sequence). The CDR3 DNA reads TGTGCCAGCAGTTTTGGAGGGGCGGGCGGGGAGCTGTTTTTT. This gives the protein CASSFGGAGGELFF.

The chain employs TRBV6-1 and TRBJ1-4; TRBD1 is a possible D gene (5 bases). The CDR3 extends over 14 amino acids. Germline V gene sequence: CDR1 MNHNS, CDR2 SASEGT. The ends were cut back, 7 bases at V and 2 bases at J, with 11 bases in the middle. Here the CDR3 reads CASKGGATNEKLFF. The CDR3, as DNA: TGTGCCAGCAAGGGCGGGGCGACTAATGAAAAACTGTTTTTT.

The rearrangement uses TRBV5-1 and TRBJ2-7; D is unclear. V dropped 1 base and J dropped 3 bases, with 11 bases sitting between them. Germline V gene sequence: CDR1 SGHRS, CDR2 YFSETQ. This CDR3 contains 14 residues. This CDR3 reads CASSLQAKNYEQYF. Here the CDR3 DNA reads TGCGCCAGCAGCTTGCAAGCGAAAAACTACGAGCAGTACTTC.

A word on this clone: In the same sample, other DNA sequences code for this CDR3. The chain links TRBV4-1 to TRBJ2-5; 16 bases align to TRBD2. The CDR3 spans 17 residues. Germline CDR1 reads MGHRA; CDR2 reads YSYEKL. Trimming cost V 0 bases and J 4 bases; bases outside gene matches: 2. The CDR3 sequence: CASSQDGTSGRGETQYF. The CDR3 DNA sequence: TGCGCCAGCAGCCAAGATGGGACTAGCGGGAGGGGAGAGACCCAGTACTTC.

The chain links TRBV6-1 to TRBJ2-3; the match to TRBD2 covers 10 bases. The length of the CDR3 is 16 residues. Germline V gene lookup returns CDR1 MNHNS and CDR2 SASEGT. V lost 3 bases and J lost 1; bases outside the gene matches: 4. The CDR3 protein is CASSDRLAGGTDTQYF. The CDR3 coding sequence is TGTGCCAGCAGTGACCGGCTAGCGGGAGGCACAGATACGCAGTATTTT.

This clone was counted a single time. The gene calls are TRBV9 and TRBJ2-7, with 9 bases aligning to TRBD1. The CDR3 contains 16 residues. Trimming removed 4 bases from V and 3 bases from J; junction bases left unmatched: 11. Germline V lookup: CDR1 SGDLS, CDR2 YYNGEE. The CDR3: CASSPRGQGRVYEQYF. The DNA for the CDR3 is TGTGCCAGCAGCCCGAGGGGACAGGGCCGTGTCTACGAGCAGTACTTC.

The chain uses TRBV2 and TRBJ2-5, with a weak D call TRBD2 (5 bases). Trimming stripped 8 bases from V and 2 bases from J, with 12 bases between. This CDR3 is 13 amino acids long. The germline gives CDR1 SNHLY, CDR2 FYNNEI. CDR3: CASDGMGQETQYF. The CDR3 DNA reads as TGTGCCAGCGACGGGATGGGGCAAGAGACCCAGTACTTC.

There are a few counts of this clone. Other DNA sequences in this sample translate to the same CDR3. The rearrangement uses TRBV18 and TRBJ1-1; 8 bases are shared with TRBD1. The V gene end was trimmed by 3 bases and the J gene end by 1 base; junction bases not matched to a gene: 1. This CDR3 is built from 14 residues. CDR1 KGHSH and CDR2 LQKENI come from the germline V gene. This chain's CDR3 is CASSPGTGNTEAFF. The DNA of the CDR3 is TGTGCCAGCTCACCCGGGACAGGGAACACTGAAGCTTTCTTT. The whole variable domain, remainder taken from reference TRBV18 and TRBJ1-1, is NAGVMQNPRHLVRRRGQEARLRCSPMKGHSHVYWYRQLPEEGLKFMVYLQKENIIDESGMPKERFSAEFPKEGPSILRIQQVVRGDSAAYFCASSPGTGNTEAFFGQGTRLTVV.

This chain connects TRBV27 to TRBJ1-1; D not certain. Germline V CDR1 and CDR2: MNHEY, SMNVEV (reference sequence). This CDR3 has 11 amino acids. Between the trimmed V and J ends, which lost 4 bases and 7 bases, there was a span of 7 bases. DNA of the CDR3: TGTGCCAGCAGTTCAGGATTTGAAGCTTTCTTT. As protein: CASSSGFEAFF.

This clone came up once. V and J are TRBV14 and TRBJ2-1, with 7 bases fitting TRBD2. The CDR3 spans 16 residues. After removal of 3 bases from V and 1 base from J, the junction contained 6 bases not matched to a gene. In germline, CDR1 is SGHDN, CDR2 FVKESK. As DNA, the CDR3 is TGTGCCAGCAGCCATCTTGGGGGGGTGTCCTACAATGAGCAGTTCTTC. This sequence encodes CASSHLGGVSYNEQFF.

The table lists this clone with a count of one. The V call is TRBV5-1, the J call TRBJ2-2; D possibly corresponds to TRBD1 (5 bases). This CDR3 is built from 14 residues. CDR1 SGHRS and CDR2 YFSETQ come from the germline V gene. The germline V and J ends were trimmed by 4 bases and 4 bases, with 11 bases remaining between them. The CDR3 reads CASSVGQGTGELFF. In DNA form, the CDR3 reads TGCGCCAGCAGCGTGGGGCAGGGCACCGGGGAGCTGTTTTTT.

In DNA, the CDR3 is TGTGCCAGCAGCTTCGCGGGCCGAGGGGAGCAGTACTTC. Translated, it gives CASSFAGRGEQYF. The rearrangement links TRBV11-3 to TRBJ2-7; D is perhaps TRBD2 (5 bases). The germline V gene encodes CDR1 SGHNT and CDR2 YENEEA. The V and J ends lost 3 bases and 7 bases respectively, with 13 bases between them. The CDR3 is 13 residues long.

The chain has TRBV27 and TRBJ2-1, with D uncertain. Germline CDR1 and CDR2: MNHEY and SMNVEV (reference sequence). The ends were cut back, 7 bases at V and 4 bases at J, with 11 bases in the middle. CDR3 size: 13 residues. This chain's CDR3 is CASTLSPYNEQFF. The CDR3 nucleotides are TGTGCCAGCACACTTTCCCCTTACAATGAGCAGTTCTTC.

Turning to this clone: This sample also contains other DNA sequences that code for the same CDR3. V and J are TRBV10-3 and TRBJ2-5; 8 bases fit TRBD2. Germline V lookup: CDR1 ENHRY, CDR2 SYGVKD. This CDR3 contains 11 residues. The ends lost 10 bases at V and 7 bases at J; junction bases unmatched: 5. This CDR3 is CATGTSGTQYF. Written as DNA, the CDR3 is TGTGCCACCGGGACTAGTGGGACCCAGTACTTC.

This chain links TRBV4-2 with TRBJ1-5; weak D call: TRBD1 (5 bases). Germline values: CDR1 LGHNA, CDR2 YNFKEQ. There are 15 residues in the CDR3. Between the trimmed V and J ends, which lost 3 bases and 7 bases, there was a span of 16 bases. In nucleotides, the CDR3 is TGTGCCAGCAGCCATGGTGACTCCGGGGGACAGCCCCAGCATTTT. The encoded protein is CASSHGDSGGQPQHF.

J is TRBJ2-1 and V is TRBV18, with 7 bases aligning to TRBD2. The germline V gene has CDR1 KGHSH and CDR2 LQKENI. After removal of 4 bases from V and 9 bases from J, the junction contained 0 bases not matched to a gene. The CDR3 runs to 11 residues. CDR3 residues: CASSRGGEQFF. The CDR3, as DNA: TGTGCCAGCTCACGCGGGGGTGAGCAGTTCTTC.